This entry lists 27 T cell receptor beta chains sequenced from one sample in a study of T cells after somatic rescue of genetic block (dated by TCRdb to about 2020). The library was generated by the immunoSEQ multiplex PCR assay. TCRdb mirrors the immuneACCESS table, restricted to in-frame sequences. Some clones are absent from its copies; in checked studies, under half trace to an unresolved V gene, and the reason for the others is unknown. The sample contains about 63,000 clones, about 92% of them found a single time. 2.5% to 3.5% of the sample is in the top ten clones. The sequencing input was peripheral blood mononuclear cells (PBMCs). Receptor source: a man in his forties.

The sample holds one count of this clone. The chain uses TRBV9 and TRBJ2-3; D is perhaps TRBD1 (6 bases). The ends were cut back, 6 bases at V and 0 bases at J, with 11 bases in the middle. Looked up from germline, CDR1 is SGDLS and CDR2 is YYNGEE. This CDR3 spans 14 amino acids. Written as DNA, the CDR3 is TGTGCCAGCAACCTGGGGGCTAGCACAGATACGCAGTATTTT. This sequence encodes CASNLGASTDTQYF.

The chain uses TRBV2 and TRBJ2-7; D may correspond to TRBD1 or TRBD2 (5 bases each). The germline gives CDR1 SNHLY, CDR2 FYNNEI. The germline V and J ends were trimmed by 5 bases and 0 bases, with 8 bases remaining between them. This CDR3 has 13 residues. CDR3 in amino acids: CASSWDPSYEQYF. DNA of the CDR3: TGTGCCAGCAGTTGGGACCCCTCCTACGAGCAGTACTTC.

This clone came up once. One end of the junction varies from germline; a read error may be responsible. V and J are TRBV19 and TRBJ1-3; D ambiguous. CDR3 size: 13 residues. Germline V CDR1 and CDR2: LNHDA, SQIVND (reference sequence). CDR3 DNA: TGTGCCAGTAGCACCCTCCCTGGCAACACCATATATTTT. It translates to CASSTLPGNTIYF.

In regard to this clone: Other DNA sequences from this sample encode an identical CDR3 as well. The gene calls are TRBV7-8 and TRBJ2-7; D may be TRBD1 or TRBD2 (5 bases each). V was shortened by 6 bases and J by 7 bases, with 16 bases between the two germline ends. CDR3 length: 13 residues. Germline V gives CDR1 SGHVS, CDR2 FQNEAQ. The CDR3 DNA reads TGTGCCAGCAGTACGGGGCCCGCGAGGGAGCAGTACTTC. This translates into CASSTGPAREQYF.

J is TRBJ2-3 and V is TRBV10-2, with 8 bases that match TRBD2. CDR3 size: 14 residues. Germline values: CDR1 WSHSY, CDR2 SAAADI. Unmatched junction bases numbered 3, after V lost 3 bases and J lost 4 bases. CDR3 loop: CASSDVAGPDTQYF. CDR3 sequence (DNA): TGCGCCAGCAGTGATGTAGCGGGGCCAGATACGCAGTATTTT.

This chain connects TRBV6-5 to TRBJ2-7; TRBD2 might be the D (5 bases). The CDR3 is made up of 15 amino acids. Trimming took off 0 bases at V and 3 bases at J, with 12 bases between the two ends. From germline, CDR1 is MNHEY and CDR2 SVGAGI. In DNA form, the CDR3 reads TGTGCCAGCAGTTACTCGGGAGTGGGGTACTACGAGCAGTACTTC. Its protein product is CASSYSGVGYYEQYF.

The V call is TRBV5-6, the J call TRBJ2-3; no clear D gene. The length of the CDR3 is 16 residues. Germline V gives CDR1 SGHDT, CDR2 YYEEEE. Trimming stripped 0 bases from V and 0 bases from J, with 11 bases between. The CDR3 region is CASSLGALRSTDTQYF. Written as DNA, the CDR3 is TGTGCCAGCAGCTTGGGAGCGTTGAGGAGCACAGATACGCAGTATTTT.

The chain has TRBV27 and TRBJ1-1, with a tentative D call TRBD1 (5 bases). Between the trimmed V and J ends, which lost 7 bases and 2 bases, there was a span of 11 bases. From germline, CDR1 is MNHEY and CDR2 SMNVEV (reference sequence). The CDR3 length is 13 residues. The CDR3 spells CASKTGFNTEAFF. DNA of the CDR3: TGTGCCAGCAAAACAGGTTTCAACACTGAAGCTTTCTTT.

This clone came up once. This chain uses TRBV6-1 with TRBJ2-5, with D uncertain. The V gene's germline CDR1 is MNHNS and CDR2 SASEGT. Trimming stripped 2 bases from V and 0 bases from J, with 7 bases between. CDR3 length: 14 residues. CDR3 coding DNA: TGTGCCAGCAGTGAAATCGGGTACCAAGAGACCCAGTACTTC. As protein: CASSEIGYQETQYF.

The rearrangement links TRBV11-2 to TRBJ2-7, with TRBD1 matching 7 bases. Looked up from germline, CDR1 is SGHAT and CDR2 is FQNNGV. V was pared by 5 bases and J by 0 bases, with 4 bases of the junction left unmatched. This CDR3 has 14 amino acids. CDR3 loop: CASSIQGVSYEQYF. As DNA, the CDR3 is TGTGCCAGCAGCATCCAGGGGGTCTCCTACGAGCAGTACTTC.

This clone appeared a single time. The J gene is TRBJ1-1, the V gene TRBV5-1; a weak D match, TRBD1 (5 bases). Germline V CDR1 and CDR2: SGHRS, YFSETQ. The V end was cut by 4 bases, the J end by 0 bases, with 7 bases between. CDR3 size: 13 residues. CDR3 bases: TGCGCCAGCAGCGTGGGACTGAACACTGAAGCTTTCTTT. It specifies CASSVGLNTEAFF.

This clone was detected once. The chain employs TRBV19 and TRBJ2-7; weak D call: TRBD1 (6 bases). CDR1 is LNHDA, CDR2 SQIVND, per germline (reference sequence). V was trimmed by 6 bases and J by 11 bases, leaving 17 bases between them. This CDR3 contains 12 residues. The CDR3 bases are TGTGCCAGTAGCAACTCCCAGGGGCAAGAGTACTTC. This codes for CASSNSQGQEYF.

The chain links TRBV6-5 to TRBJ2-7; D may be TRBD1 (5 bases). CDR3 size: 14 residues. Germline lookup yields CDR1 MNHEY and CDR2 SVGAGI. Trimming took 2 bases from V and 5 from J, leaving 13 bases between them. CDR3 coding DNA: TGTGCCAGCAGTTACGTAGCAGGGTCTGACGAGCAGTACTTC. It is translated as CASSYVAGSDEQYF.

V gene TRBV7-8 combines with J gene TRBJ1-2; perhaps TRBD1 as D (5 bases). This CDR3 region has 14 residues. V shed 2 bases and J shed 8 bases, with 15 bases lying between them. CDR1 and CDR2 from the germline V gene are SGHVS and FQNEAQ. The CDR3 sequence: CASSLRVGADGYTF. The CDR3 DNA follows: TGTGCCAGCAGCTTAAGGGTAGGGGCTGACGGCTACACCTTC.

V usage is TRBV19 and J usage is TRBJ1-6, with 8 bases identical to TRBD1. This CDR3 has 14 amino acids. The germline V gene encodes CDR1 LNHDA and CDR2 SQIVND (reference sequence). The trim removed 7 bases at V and 5 bases at J, leaving 4 bases unmatched. As DNA, the CDR3 is TGTGCCAGTACAGGGGGCGCGGATAATTCACCCCTCCACTTT. Translated: CASTGGADNSPLHF.

The chain couples TRBV28 to TRBJ1-5, with 11 bases lining up with TRBD1. From germline, CDR1 is MDHEN and CDR2 SYDVKM. The length of the CDR3 is 14 residues. V dropped 11 bases and J dropped 0; count of bases not matched to a gene: 3. CDR3 loop: CAGQGAGSNQPQHF. The CDR3 DNA is TGTGCCGGACAGGGGGCTGGTAGCAATCAGCCCCAGCATTTT.

The V gene is TRBV4-2, the J gene TRBJ1-1, with a possible D match to TRBD1 (6 bases). Germline V gene data show CDR1 as LGHNA and CDR2 as YNFKEQ. V was clipped by 1 base and J by 1 base, with 16 bases between them. The CDR3 length is 17 residues. The chain's CDR3 is CASSQASRGQGNTEAFF. Written as DNA, the CDR3 is TGTGCCAGCAGCCAAGCCTCCCGGGGGCAGGGGAACACTGAAGCTTTCTTT.

V is TRBV10-1 and J is TRBJ2-2; 9 nucleotides agree with TRBD2. Germline loops: CDR1 WNHNN, CDR2 SYGVQD (reference sequence). The V and J ends lost 7 bases and 6 bases, in that order; junction bases with no gene match: 6. CDR3 length: 14 amino acids. CDR3 sequence: CASTKTSGSGELFF. CDR3 nucleotide sequence: TGCGCCAGCACCAAGACTAGCGGATCCGGGGAGCTGTTTTTT.

This chain's CDR3 is CASSRSGTAGEKLFF. The CDR3 nucleotides are TGTGCCAGCAGCCGTTCGGGGACCGCCGGCGAAAAACTGTTTTTT. V is TRBV7-9 and J is TRBJ1-4, with D perhaps matching TRBD1 (5 bases). Germline-derived CDR1 and CDR2 are SEHNR and FQNEAQ (reference sequence). V lost 5 bases and J 8 bases, leaving 18 bases between the germline ends. The CDR3 is made up of 15 amino acids.

This clone occurred once. This chain uses TRBV12-5 with TRBJ1-6; 11 bases are shared with TRBD1. CDR3 length: 14 residues. CDR1 and CDR2 (germline): LGHNT, FRNRAP. J was trimmed by 9 bases and V by 6 bases; bases with no gene match: 4. This CDR3 is CASGPGTGGSPLHF. The CDR3 DNA is TGTGCTAGTGGCCCCGGGACAGGGGGTTCACCCCTCCACTTT. Drawing the rest from reference TRBV12-5 and TRBJ1-6, the complete variable domain is DARVTQTPRHKVTEMGQEVTMRCQPILGHNTVFWYRQTMMQGLELLAYFRNRAPLDDSGMPKDRFSAEMPDATLATLKIQPSEPRDSAVYFCASGPGTGGSPLHFGNGTRLTVT.

The V gene is TRBV6-5, the J gene TRBJ1-1; weak D call: TRBD1 (6 bases). With 2 bases removed from V and 1 base from J, the gap between germline ends came to 14 bases. Germline V gene lookup returns CDR1 MNHEY and CDR2 SVGAGI. The CDR3 is made up of 16 amino acids. The CDR3 sequence: CASSYVGGWQNTEAFF. The CDR3 DNA sequence: TGTGCCAGCAGTTACGTTGGGGGCTGGCAGAACACTGAAGCTTTCTTT.

The CDR3 protein is CASSVDSTDTQYF. In DNA form, the CDR3 reads TGTGCCAGCAGTGTTGACAGCACAGATACGCAGTATTTT. The chain recombines TRBV6-4 with TRBJ2-3; D not certain. This CDR3 has 13 amino acids. V lost 4 bases and J 0 bases, leaving 5 bases between the germline ends. Germline V gives CDR1 MRHNA, CDR2 SNTAGT.

The chain joins TRBV9 to TRBJ2-7; the match to TRBD1 covers 10 bases. Germline CDR1 is SGDLS and CDR2 is YYNGEE. V was pared by 3 bases and J by 3 bases, with 3 bases of the junction left unmatched. The CDR3 has 14 amino acids. The CDR3 loop reads CASSGDRGDYEQYF. The CDR3 DNA reads as TGTGCCAGCAGCGGGGACAGGGGAGACTACGAGCAGTACTTC. The full variable domain, its missing parts supplied by reference TRBV9 and TRBJ2-7, is DSGVTQTPKHLITATGQRVTLRCSPRSGDLSVYWYQQSLDQGLQFLIQYYNGEERAKGNILERFSAQQFPDLHSELNLSSLELGDSALYFCASSGDRGDYEQYFGPGTRLTVT.

CDR3 nucleotide sequence: TGTGCCAGCAGTTACTGGGCGGACAGGGAAGAGACCCAGTACTTC. Translated, it gives CASSYWADREETQYF. The chain carries TRBV6-5 and TRBJ2-5; 8 bases fit TRBD1. Germline CDR1 and CDR2: MNHEY and SVGAGI. This CDR3 is built from 15 residues. V shed 1 base and J 3 bases; nucleotides not matched to a gene: 4.

This chain links TRBV12-5 with TRBJ2-2; D is perhaps TRBD1 (6 bases). The germline CDR1 and CDR2 sequences are LGHNT and FRNRAP. The V end lost 3 bases, the J end lost 6 bases, and 11 bases lay between the germline ends. The CDR3 has 14 amino acids. CDR3 loop: CASGFSQGAGELFF. DNA of the CDR3: TGTGCTAGTGGTTTCTCACAGGGTGCCGGGGAGCTGTTTTTT.

The chain uses TRBV11-2 and TRBJ1-5; the D is unclear. CDR1 is SGHAT, CDR2 FQNNGV, per germline. The CDR3 totals 14 residues. With 5 bases removed from V and 0 bases from J, the gap between germline ends came to 8 bases. CDR3 amino acids: CASSPGDSNQPQHF. DNA for the CDR3: TGTGCCAGCAGCCCCGGGGATAGCAATCAGCCCCAGCATTTT.

V and J are TRBV10-1 and TRBJ2-7, with D tentatively TRBD1 (6 bases). V lost 5 bases and J lost 2, with 16 bases in between. The CDR3 loop spans 15 amino acids. Germline lookup yields CDR1 WNHNN and CDR2 SYGVQD (reference sequence). In DNA form, the CDR3 reads TGCGCCAGCAGTTCGACAGGTCATGAGGCCTACGAGCAGTACTTC. Translation: CASSSTGHEAYEQYF.